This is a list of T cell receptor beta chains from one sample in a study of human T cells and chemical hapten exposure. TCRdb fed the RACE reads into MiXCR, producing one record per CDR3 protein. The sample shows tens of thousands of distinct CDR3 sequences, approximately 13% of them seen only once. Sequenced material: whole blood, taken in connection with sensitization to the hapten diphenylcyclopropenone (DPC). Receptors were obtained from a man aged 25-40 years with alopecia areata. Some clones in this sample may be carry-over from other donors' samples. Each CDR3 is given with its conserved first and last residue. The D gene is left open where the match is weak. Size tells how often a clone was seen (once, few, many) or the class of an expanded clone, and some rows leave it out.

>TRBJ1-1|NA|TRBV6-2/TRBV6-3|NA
CASSYDGVPTEAFF
TGTGCCAGCAGTTACGACGGGGTACCCACTGAAGCTTTCTTT
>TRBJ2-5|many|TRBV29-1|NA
CSVEGGHQPGTQYF
TGCAGCGTTGAAGGGGGACATCAACCGGGGACCCAGTACTTC
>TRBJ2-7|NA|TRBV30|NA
CAWGLTYEQYF
TGTGCCTGGGGATTGACCTACGAGCAGTACTTC
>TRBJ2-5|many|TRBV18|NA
CASSPEGRQETQYF
TGTGCCAGCTCACCGGAGGGGCGTCAAGAGACCCAGTACTTC
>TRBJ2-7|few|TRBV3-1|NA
CASSQDRSLGQYF
TGTGCCAGCAGCCAAGATCGGTCCCTCGGGCAGTACTTC
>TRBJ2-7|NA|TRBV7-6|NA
CASSLAFGRYEQYF
TGTGCCAGCAGCTTAGCGTTTGGCCGCTACGAGCAGTACTTC
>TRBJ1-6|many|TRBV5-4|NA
CASSLAGAYNSPLHF
TGTGCCAGCAGCTTGGCAGGAGCCTATAATTCACCCCTCCACTTT
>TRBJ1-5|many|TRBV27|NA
CASSDLGIPHQPQHF
TGTGCCAGCTCAGATCTAGGGATCCCGCACCAGCCCCAGCATTTT
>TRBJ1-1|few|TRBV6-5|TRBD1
CASSYSDRYTEAFF
TGTGCCAGCAGTTACTCGGACAGGTACACTGAAGCTTTCTTT
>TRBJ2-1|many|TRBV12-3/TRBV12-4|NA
CASSRDSRDEQFF
TGTGCCAGCAGCCGGGACTCTCGGGATGAGCAGTTCTTC
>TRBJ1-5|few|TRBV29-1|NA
CSVGLSQKEPQHF
TGCAGCGTTGGATTGAGCCAAAAGGAGCCCCAGCATTTT
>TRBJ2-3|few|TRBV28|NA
CASRLGGQGPTDTQYF
TGTGCCAGCAGATTAGGGGGGCAGGGTCCCACAGATACGCAGTATTTT
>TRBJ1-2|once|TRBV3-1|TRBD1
CASSQDRTGYGYTF
TGTGCCAGCAGCCAAGATCGGACAGGATATGGCTACACCTTC
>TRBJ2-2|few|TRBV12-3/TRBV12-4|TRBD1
CASSLGPGQGVTGELFF
TGTGCCAGCAGTTTGGGGCCGGGACAGGGTGTGACCGGGGAGCTGTTTTTT
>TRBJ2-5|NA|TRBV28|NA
CASSGVAAETQYF
TGTGCCAGCAGTGGGGTAGCGGCAGAGACCCAGTACTTC
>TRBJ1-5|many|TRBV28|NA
CASRFFRDSNQPQHF
TGTGCCAGCAGATTTTTCAGGGATAGCAATCAGCCCCAGCATTTT
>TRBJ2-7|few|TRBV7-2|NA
CASSLRTTSSYEQYF
TGTGCCAGCAGCTTAAGAACCACTAGCAGCTACGAGCAGTACTTC
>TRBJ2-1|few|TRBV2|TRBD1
CASSEWDRGSYNEQFF
TGTGCCAGCAGTGAGTGGGACAGAGGGTCTTACAATGAGCAGTTCTTC
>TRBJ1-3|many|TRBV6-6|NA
CASSYNIAVSGNTIYF
TGTGCCAGCAGTTACAACATAGCGGTCTCTGGAAACACCATATATTTT
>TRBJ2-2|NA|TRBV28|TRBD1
CASSFPLTGGTGELFF
TGTGCCAGCAGTTTTCCTTTGACAGGGGGTACCGGGGAGCTGTTTTTT
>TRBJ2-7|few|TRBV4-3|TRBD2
CASSQDSAGERYEQYF
TGCGCCAGCAGCCAAGATTCAGCGGGGGAGAGATACGAGCAGTACTTC
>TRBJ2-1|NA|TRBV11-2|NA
CASGNDRGQSYNEQFF
TGTGCCAGCGGTAATGATCGGGGGCAGTCCTACAATGAGCAGTTCTTC
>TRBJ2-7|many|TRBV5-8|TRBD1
CASSAGQGLYEQYF
TGTGCCAGCAGCGCGGGACAGGGTCTCTACGAGCAGTACTTC
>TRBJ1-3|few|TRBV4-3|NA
CASSQVSVGTIYF
TGCGCCAGCAGCCAAGTGAGTGTCGGGACCATATATTTT
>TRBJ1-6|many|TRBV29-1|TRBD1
CSAREGGTLHF
TGCAGCGCCCGGGAAGGGGGCACCCTCCACTTT
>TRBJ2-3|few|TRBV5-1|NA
CASSVPTASSTDTQYF
TGCGCCAGCAGCGTACCGACAGCCTCCAGCACAGATACGCAGTATTTT
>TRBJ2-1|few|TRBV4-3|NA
CASSQDSGLARSPYNEQFF
TGCGCCAGCAGCCAAGATAGTGGGCTAGCGAGATCCCCCTACAATGAGCAGTTCTTC
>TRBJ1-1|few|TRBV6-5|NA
CASSWRDLSFMNTEAFF
TGTGCCAGCAGCTGGCGGGACCTATCCTTCATGAACACTGAAGCTTTCTTT
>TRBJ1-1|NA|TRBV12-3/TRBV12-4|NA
CASRRDTNTEAFF
TGTGCCAGCAGAAGGGACACGAACACTGAAGCTTTCTTT
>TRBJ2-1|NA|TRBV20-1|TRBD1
CSARRQGSSYNEQFF
TGCAGTGCTAGAAGACAGGGTAGCTCCTACAATGAGCAGTTCTTC
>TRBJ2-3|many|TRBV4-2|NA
CASSGTTSTDTQYF
TGTGCCAGCAGCGGGACGACTAGCACAGATACGCAGTATTTT
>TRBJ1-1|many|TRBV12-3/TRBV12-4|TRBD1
CASSFGTAITEAFF
TGTGCCAGCAGTTTTGGGACAGCCATAACTGAAGCTTTCTTT